Given below is one T cell receptor (beta chain) in context. The CDR3 length is 17 residues. This sample was taken from a study of cytomegalovirus exposure and HLA in healthy donors. Vbeta (60) and Jbeta (13) primers were used in the PCR. Produced via immunoSEQ multiplex PCR; TCRdb's table is partial and in-frame only. Found here are 70,000 to 100,000 clones; the top ten clones hold 5.5%. The clonotype was recovered from a girl aged 5-17 years in good health and CMV-seropositive. Sequenced: PBMCs. This chain uses TRBV1 with TRBJ2-3; TRBD2, the D gene given by the table, was not confirmed from the DNA. TRBV1 is classified as a pseudogene. The CDR3 DNA sequence: TGCACCAGCAGCCAAGATGAGGGAGACGACCTCACAGATACGCAGTATTTT. As protein: CTSSQDEGDDLTDTQYF.